A single T cell receptor (beta chain) is shown here with its context. Its specificity is unknown. The sample comes from a study of cytomegalovirus exposure and HLA in healthy donors. Study-wide context: A data release that came early held 75 million to 85 million unique TCRs from HLA-typed donors.

PCR amplification relied on 60 Vbeta primers (plus 13 Jbeta primers). The table came from immunoSEQ multiplex PCR; TCRdb's copy has only in-frame clones and leaves some out. The sample includes 180,000 or so clones, over 80% of them seen just once. V lost 7 bases, J lost 4 bases, and 9 bases stayed unmatched. Germline CDR1 reads MNHEY; CDR2 reads SMNVEV (reference sequence). The CDR3 sequence is 15 residues long. Study conclusions and caveats: Confirmation was obtained in vitro that a few CMV-associated chains are specific for CMV antigens.

The J gene is TRBJ2-1, the V gene TRBV27; 8 bases line up with TRBD1. This TCR was recovered from a man aged 40-49 years in good health and CMV-seronegative. Input material: PBMCs. CDR3 sequence (DNA): TGTGCCAGCACCCGGTCCAGGGGGCCTTACAATGAGCAGTTCTTC. It is translated as CASTRSRGPYNEQFF.